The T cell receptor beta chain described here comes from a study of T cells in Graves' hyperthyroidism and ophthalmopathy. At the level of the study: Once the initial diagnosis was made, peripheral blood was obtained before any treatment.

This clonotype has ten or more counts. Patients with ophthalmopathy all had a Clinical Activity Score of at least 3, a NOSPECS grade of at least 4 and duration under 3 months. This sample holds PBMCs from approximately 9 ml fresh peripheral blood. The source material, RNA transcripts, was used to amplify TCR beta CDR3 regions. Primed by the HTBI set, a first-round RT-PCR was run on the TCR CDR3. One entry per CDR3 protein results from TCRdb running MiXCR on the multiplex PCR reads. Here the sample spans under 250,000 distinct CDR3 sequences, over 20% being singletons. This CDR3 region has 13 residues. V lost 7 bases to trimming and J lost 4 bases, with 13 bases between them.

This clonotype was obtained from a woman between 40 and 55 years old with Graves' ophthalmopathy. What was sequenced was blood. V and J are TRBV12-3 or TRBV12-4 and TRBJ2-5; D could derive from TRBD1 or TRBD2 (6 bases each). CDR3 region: CASTLGGRETQYF. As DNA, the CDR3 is TGTGCCAGCACCTTAGGGGGGAGAGAGACCCAGTACTTC.